Below are 15 T cell receptor beta chains sequenced from a single sample in a study of T cell repertoires in cytomegalovirus infection. Antigens of these TCRs are unknown. Via MiXCR, TCRdb re-called the reads, giving one row per CDR3 protein. The data show about 770,000 distinct CDR3 sequences, roughly 29% seen once. Sequenced material: cultured CD8+ T cells from PBMCs, taken from culture after CMV antigen stimulation. These receptors came from a human donor in good health (CMV status not recorded). Some clones in this sample may be carry-over from other donors' samples.

The J gene is TRBJ1-2, the V gene TRBV12-3 or TRBV12-4, with 7 bases that match TRBD1. The junction had 6 bases not matched to a gene; V was cut back by 2 bases and J by 6 bases. The CDR3 has 14 amino acids. The CDR3 here is CASSLPRDSDGYTF. CDR3 in DNA: TGTGCCAGCAGTTTACCCAGGGACAGCGATGGCTACACCTTC.

The V and J genes are TRBV2 and TRBJ1-1; no reliable D call. The CDR3 has 16 amino acids. Germline V gene data show CDR1 as SNHLY and CDR2 as FYNNEI. V lost 3 bases, J lost 1 base, and 15 bases lay in between. The chain's CDR3 is CASSDLRGKANTEAFF. The CDR3 coding sequence is TGTGCCAGCAGTGACTTGCGAGGGAAGGCGAACACTGAAGCTTTCTTT.

The chain has TRBV6-2 or TRBV6-3 and TRBJ2-7; TRBD2 might be the D (5 bases). The CDR3 is made up of 12 amino acids. Germline loops: CDR1 MNHEY, CDR2 SVGEGT. V lost 11 bases to trimming and J lost 3 bases, with 14 bases between them. CDR3 nucleotide sequence: TGTGCCGTTCGGGATTGGGGCTACGAGCAGTACGTC. Protein product: CAVRDWGYEQYV.

The rearrangement uses TRBV20-1 and TRBJ1-1; D possibly corresponds to TRBD1 (5 bases). V lost 0 bases and J lost 0, with 8 bases in between. The CDR3 loop spans 14 amino acids. Per the germline V gene, CDR1 is DFQATT and CDR2 is SNEGSKA (reference sequence). The CDR3 here is CSARERGLNTEAFF. The CDR3 DNA reads as TGCAGTGCTAGAGAGAGGGGTTTGAACACTGAAGCTTTCTTT.

This clonotype has just a few counts. The chain joins TRBV6-2 or TRBV6-3 to TRBJ2-7; 8 bases agree with TRBD1. V lost 6 bases to trimming and J lost 6 bases; unmatched junction nucleotides: 10. This CDR3 has 14 residues. CDR1 is MNHEY and CDR2 is SVGEGT in the germline V gene. The CDR3 sequence is CASSPGGSAGEQYV. The DNA of the CDR3 is TGTGCCAGCAGCCCAGGGGGCTCGGCGGGCGAGCAGTACGTC.

The gene calls are TRBV28 and TRBJ2-7; unclear D gene. The CDR3 extends over 16 amino acids. V was pared by 5 bases and J by 2 bases, with 19 bases between. Germline assignment: CDR1 MDHEN and CDR2 SYDVKM. The CDR3 DNA is TGTGCCAGCAGTCCAACCGACACCCGTGGGCCCTACGAGCAGTACGTC. Its translation: CASSPTDTRGPYEQYV.

The chain joins TRBV14 to TRBJ1-4; no clear D gene. The CDR3 loop spans 14 amino acids. V was shortened by 2 bases and J by 7 bases, with 11 bases between the two germline ends. CDR1 and CDR2 from the germline V gene are SGHDN and FVKESK. DNA of the CDR3: TGTGCCAGCAGCCAAATACGGCTGGGTGAAAAACTGTTTTTT. This translates into CASSQIRLGEKLFF.

V and J are TRBV13 and TRBJ1-1, with D uncertain. V was clipped by 0 bases and J by 4 bases, with 15 bases between them. The CDR3 contains 16 residues. Germline V gene sequence: CDR1 PRHDT, CDR2 FYEKMQ (reference sequence). The CDR3, as DNA: TGTGCCAGCAGCTTAGGCTCCTCCATGTTGTCCACTGAAGCTTTCTTT. It is translated as CASSLGSSMLSTEAFF. The entire variable domain, with the rest obtained from reference TRBV13 and TRBJ1-1, is as follows: AAGVIQSPRHLIKEKRETATLKCYPIPRHDTVYWYQQGPGQDPQFLISFYEKMQSDKGSIPDRFSAQQFSDYHSELNMSSLELGDSALYFCASSLGSSMLSTEAFFGQGTRLTVV.

This chain links TRBV5-1 with TRBJ2-5; 8 bases are a match to TRBD1. The length of the CDR3 is 15 residues. Germline V CDR1 and CDR2: SGHRS, YFSETQ. Trimming removed 6 bases from V and 3 bases from J; junction bases left unmatched: 10. CDR3 coding DNA: TGCGCCAGCACCTCTTACCCGGGACAGGAAGAGACCCAGTACTTC. This sequence encodes CASTSYPGQEETQYF.

The rearrangement links TRBV6-1 to TRBJ1-1; D might be TRBD1 (5 bases). Trimming took 7 bases from V and 0 from J, leaving 9 bases between them. The CDR3 loop spans 13 amino acids. CDR1 is MNHNS, CDR2 SASEGT, per germline. CDR3 region: CASKDTLNTEAFF. Written as DNA, the CDR3 is TGTGCCAGCAAGGACACTTTGAACACTGAAGCTTTCTTT.

This clonotype was detected only a few times. V and J are TRBV4-1 and TRBJ2-1; 7 bases are a match to TRBD1. The CDR3 totals 15 residues. V shed 0 bases, J shed 8 bases, and the junction held 7 bases outside the gene matches. CDR1 and CDR2 from the germline V gene are MGHRA and YSYEKL. CDR3 sequence (DNA): TGCGCCAGCAGCCAAGAGGGCGTAACAGGGGATGAGCAGTTCTTC. This sequence encodes CASSQEGVTGDEQFF.

This clonotype was observed a few times. V and J are TRBV6-1 and TRBJ1-1; perhaps TRBD1 as D (5 bases). The CDR3 runs to 14 residues. The V end was cut by 11 bases, the J end by 1 base, with 17 bases between. Looked up from germline, CDR1 is MNHNS and CDR2 is SASEGT. CDR3: CAAVRVGGNTEAFF. CDR3 nucleotide sequence: TGTGCCGCCGTCCGTGTTGGGGGGAACACTGAAGCTTTCTTT.

V usage is TRBV29-1 and J usage is TRBJ1-2; 8 bases fit TRBD1. This CDR3 contains 13 residues. V dropped 3 bases and J dropped 6; count of bases not matched to a gene: 6. The V gene's germline CDR1 is SQVTM and CDR2 ANQGSEA. For the CDR3, the DNA is TGCAGCGTTGAGGCAGGGGGCCTTCATGGCTACACCTTC. It yields the protein CSVEAGGLHGYTF.

This clonotype showed up just once. This rearrangement joins TRBV4-1 to TRBJ2-7; 10 nucleotides agree with TRBD1. CDR3 length equals 15 residues. The V and J ends lost 3 bases and 3 bases, in that order; junction bases with no gene match: 5. Germline V gene data show CDR1 as MGHRA and CDR2 as YSYEKL. Here the CDR3 reads CASSQGQGSSYEQYF. Written as DNA, the CDR3 is TGCGCCAGCAGCCAGGGACAGGGGTCTAGCTACGAGCAGTACTTC.

This clonotype came up a few times. The CDR3 bases are TGTGCCAGCATAAAGGCAGGGGGCTACGAGCAGTACTTC. The encoded protein is CASIKAGGYEQYF. The chain recombines TRBV27 with TRBJ2-7; 7 bases map to TRBD1. Germline values: CDR1 MNHEY, CDR2 SMNVEV (reference sequence). The CDR3 runs to 13 residues. J was trimmed by 3 bases and V by 7 bases; bases with no gene match: 6.